This T cell receptor (beta chain) originates from a study of blood T cell repertoires in COVID-19 (dated by TCRdb to about 2020). Concerning the study at large: Collaborator samples came from the United States, Italy and Spain and covered acute and convalescent phases of COVID-19. The prospective study material was composed of cDNA or gDNA derived from T cells, B-cell-depleted T cells, or PBMCs. Deeply sampled blood TCRbeta repertoires from subjects exposed to, actively infected with, or recovered from COVID-19 were included in the dataset. A freely available public database, intended as a resource for researchers studying the immune response to SARS-CoV-2, is where the repertoires were released. The samples were drawn from two sources: the first 160 participants of the ongoing ImmuneRACE study, and 1,000 to 1,500 subjects contributed by 6 global collaborators. Sample metadata almost always included a de-identified subject ID, COVID-19 status, age in years and sex. Where HLA class I and class II types were available, the types were taken from metadata supplied by the sample provider, not from assay-based typing. What the study reported, not specific to this receptor: The quantity of clinical and demographic metadata differed by source and by participant and was supplied without curation.

The germline V gene sets CDR1 to SGHRS and CDR2 to YFSETQ. The CDR3 runs 17 amino acids, cysteine and phenylalanine included. The kept DNA is CDR3 alone, 51 bases in frame from the first base. At the junction V is shortened by 3 bases and J by 1 base, with 19 bases in between. Collaborating institutions collected whole blood in K2EDTA tubes following their own protocols. For TCRbeta analysis, collaborators shipped samples in one of three forms: frozen whole blood, isolated PBMCs, or DNA extracted from either of those sample types. The immunoSEQ Assay, a bias-controlled multiplex PCR, was used to amplify TCRbeta CDR3 regions from genomic DNA. As for the authors' bioinformatics: The number of nucleated cells in each sample was estimated by amplification of reference gene primers within the assay. Sequence reads were collapsed and filtered to measure the absolute abundance of every unique TCRbeta CDR3 rearrangement. For each sample, productive Simpson clonality was calculated as the square root of Simpson's diversity index across productive rearrangements. In TCRdb, the immuneACCESS table is reduced to in-frame sequences with V and J assigned. These tables do not hold every clone; where another copy was compared, an unresolved V gene accounts for under half, and the others remain unexplained. Clonal size and the V and J genes are those of that table, whereas D and trimming came from the DNA. This sample holds roughly 250,000 clones; approximately 86% were observed only once. The ten largest account for around 0.8% of the sample.

With regard to this clone: It lacks a known antigen. Within one base of it there is no much larger clone, and no base qualities were kept.

The sample was peripheral blood. This receptor was obtained from a woman in her twenties or thirties with acute or convalescent COVID-19. The chain couples TRBV5-1 to TRBJ2-5, and possibly TRBD2, on 6 matching bases. At the DNA level, the sequence is TGCGCCAGCAGCTCCGGCCGGGGGAGGCAGGCCCAAGAGACCCAGTACTTC. Protein translation: CASSSGRGRQAQETQYF.